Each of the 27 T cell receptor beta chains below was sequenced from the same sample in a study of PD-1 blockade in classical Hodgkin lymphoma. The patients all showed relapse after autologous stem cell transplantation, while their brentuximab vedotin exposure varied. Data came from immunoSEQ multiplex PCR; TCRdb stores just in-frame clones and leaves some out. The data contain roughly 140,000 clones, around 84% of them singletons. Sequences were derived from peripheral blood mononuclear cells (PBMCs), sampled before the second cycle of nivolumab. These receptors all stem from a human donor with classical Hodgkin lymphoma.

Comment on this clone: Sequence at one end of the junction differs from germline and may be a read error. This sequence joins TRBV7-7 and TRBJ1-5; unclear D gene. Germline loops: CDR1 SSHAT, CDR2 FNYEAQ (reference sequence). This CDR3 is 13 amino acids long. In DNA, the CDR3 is TGTGCTAGCAGCTTGGCGGTTGATCAGCCCCAGCATTTT. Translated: CASSLAVDQPQHF.

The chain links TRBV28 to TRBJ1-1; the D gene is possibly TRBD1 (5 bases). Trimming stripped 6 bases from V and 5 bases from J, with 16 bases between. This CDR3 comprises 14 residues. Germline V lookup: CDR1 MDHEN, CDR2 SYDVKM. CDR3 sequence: CASSRVPGKTEAFF. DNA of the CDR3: TGTGCCAGCAGCCGGGTGCCAGGGAAAACTGAAGCTTTCTTT.

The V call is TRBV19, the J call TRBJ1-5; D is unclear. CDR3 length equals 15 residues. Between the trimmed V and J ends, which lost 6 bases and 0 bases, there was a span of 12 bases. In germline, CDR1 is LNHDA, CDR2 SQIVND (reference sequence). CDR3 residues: CASREFGPSNQPQHF. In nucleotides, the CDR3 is TGTGCCAGTAGAGAATTTGGGCCTAGCAATCAGCCCCAGCATTTT. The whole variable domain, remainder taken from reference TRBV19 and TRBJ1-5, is DGGITQSPKYLFRKEGQNVTLSCEQNLNHDAMYWYRQDPGQGLRLIYYSQIVNDFQKGDIAEGYSVSREKKESFPLTVTSAQKNPTAFYLCASREFGPSNQPQHFGDGTRLSIL.

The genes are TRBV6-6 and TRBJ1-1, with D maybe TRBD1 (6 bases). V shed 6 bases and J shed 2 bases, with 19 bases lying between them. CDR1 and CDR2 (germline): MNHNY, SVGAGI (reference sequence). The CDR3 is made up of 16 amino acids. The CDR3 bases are TGTGCCAGCAGAAACCCTCGGACAGAGCTTAACACTGAAGCTTTCTTT. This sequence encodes CASRNPRTELNTEAFF.

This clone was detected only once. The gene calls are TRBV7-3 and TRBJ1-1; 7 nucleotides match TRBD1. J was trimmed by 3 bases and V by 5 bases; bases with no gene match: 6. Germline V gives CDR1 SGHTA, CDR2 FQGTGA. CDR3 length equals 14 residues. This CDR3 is CASSPQGGYTEAFF. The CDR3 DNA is TGTGCCAGCAGCCCCCAGGGGGGCTACACTGAAGCTTTCTTT. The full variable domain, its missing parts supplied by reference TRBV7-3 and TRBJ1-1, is GAGVSQTPSNKVTEKGKYVELRCDPISGHTALYWYRQSLGQGPEFLIYFQGTGAADDSGLPNDRFFAVRPEGSVSTLKIQRTERGDSAVYLCASSPQGGYTEAFFGQGTRLTVV.

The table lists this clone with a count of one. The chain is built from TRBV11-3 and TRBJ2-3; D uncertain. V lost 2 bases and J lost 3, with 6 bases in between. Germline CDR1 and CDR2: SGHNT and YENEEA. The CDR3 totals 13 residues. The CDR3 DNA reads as TGTGCCAGCAGCTTATACGGTACAGATACGCAGTATTTT. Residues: CASSLYGTDTQYF. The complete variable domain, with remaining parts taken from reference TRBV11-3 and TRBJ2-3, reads EAGVVQSPRYKIIEKKQPVAFWCNPISGHNTLYWYLQNLGQGPELLIRYENEEAVDDSQLPKDRFSAERLKGVDSTLKIQPAELGDSAVYLCASSLYGTDTQYFGPGTRLTVL.

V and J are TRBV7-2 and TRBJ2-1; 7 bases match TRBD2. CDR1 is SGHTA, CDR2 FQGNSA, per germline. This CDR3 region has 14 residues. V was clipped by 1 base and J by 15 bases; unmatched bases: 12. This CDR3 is CASSLGTSLGSRFF. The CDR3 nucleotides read TGTGCCAGCAGCTTAGGGACTAGTCTCGGCTCTCGGTTCTTC.

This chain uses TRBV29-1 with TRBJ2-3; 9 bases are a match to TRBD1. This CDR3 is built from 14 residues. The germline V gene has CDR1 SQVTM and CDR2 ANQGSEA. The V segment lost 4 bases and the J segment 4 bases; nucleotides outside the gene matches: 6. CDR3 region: CSVVGTGRSDTQYF. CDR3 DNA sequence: TGCAGCGTTGTGGGGACAGGGAGGTCAGATACGCAGTATTTT.

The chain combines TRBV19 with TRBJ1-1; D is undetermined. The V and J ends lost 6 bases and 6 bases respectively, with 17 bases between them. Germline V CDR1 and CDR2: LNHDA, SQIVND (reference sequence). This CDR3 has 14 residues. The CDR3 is CASRPLVGPSEAFF. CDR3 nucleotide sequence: TGTGCCAGTAGACCTCTGGTAGGACCTTCTGAAGCTTTCTTT. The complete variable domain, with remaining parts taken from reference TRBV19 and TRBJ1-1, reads DGGITQSPKYLFRKEGQNVTLSCEQNLNHDAMYWYRQDPGQGLRLIYYSQIVNDFQKGDIAEGYSVSREKKESFPLTVTSAQKNPTAFYLCASRPLVGPSEAFFGQGTRLTVV.

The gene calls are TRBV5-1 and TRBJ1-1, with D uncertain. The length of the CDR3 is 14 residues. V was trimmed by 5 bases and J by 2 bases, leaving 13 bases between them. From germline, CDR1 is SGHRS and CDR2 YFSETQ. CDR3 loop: CASRATLGNTEAFF. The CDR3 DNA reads TGCGCCAGCAGGGCGACATTGGGAAACACTGAAGCTTTCTTT.

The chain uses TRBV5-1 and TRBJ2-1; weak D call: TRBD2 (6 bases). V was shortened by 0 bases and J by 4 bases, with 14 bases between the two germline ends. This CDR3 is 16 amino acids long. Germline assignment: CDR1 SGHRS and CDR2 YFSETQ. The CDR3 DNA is TGCGCCAGCAGCTTGGTGGTAGCGGCCGGTTACAATGAGCAGTTCTTC. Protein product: CASSLVVAAGYNEQFF.

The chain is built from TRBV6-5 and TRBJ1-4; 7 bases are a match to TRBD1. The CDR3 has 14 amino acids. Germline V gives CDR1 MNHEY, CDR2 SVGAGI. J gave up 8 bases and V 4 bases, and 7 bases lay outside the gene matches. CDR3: CASSLGTVREKLFF. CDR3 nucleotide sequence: TGTGCCAGCAGTTTGGGGACAGTACGGGAAAAACTGTTTTTT.

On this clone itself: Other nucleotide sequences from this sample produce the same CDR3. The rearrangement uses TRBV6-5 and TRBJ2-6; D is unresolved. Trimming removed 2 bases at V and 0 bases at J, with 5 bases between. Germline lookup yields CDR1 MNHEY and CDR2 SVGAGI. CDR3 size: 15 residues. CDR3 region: CASSYRSSGANVLTF. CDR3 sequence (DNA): TGTGCCAGCAGTTACCGGAGCTCTGGGGCCAACGTCCTGACTTTC.

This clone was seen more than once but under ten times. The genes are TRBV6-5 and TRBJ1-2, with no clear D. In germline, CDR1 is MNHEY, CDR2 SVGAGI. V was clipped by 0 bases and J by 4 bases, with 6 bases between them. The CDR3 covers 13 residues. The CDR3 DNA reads TGTGCCAGCAGTTACTCTCTAGTCTATGGCTACACCTTC. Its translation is CASSYSLVYGYTF.

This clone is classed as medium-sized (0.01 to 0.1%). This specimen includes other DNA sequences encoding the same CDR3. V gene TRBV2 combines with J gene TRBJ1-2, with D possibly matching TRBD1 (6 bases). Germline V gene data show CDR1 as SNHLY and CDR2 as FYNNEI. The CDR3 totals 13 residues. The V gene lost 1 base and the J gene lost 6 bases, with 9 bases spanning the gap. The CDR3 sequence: CASSEEQGDGYTF. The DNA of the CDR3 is TGTGCCAGCAGTGAAGAACAGGGAGATGGCTACACCTTC.

Written as DNA, the CDR3 is TGTGCCAAACAGGCGCCCTTCTCCTACGAGCAGTACTTC. Translating it yields CAKQAPFSYEQYF. The V call is TRBV11-2, the J call TRBJ2-7, with a possible D match to TRBD1 (5 bases). The CDR3 contains 13 residues. Trimming pared 10 bases from V and 0 bases from J, leaving 13 bases between. Germline CDR1 SGHAT, CDR2 FQNNGV.

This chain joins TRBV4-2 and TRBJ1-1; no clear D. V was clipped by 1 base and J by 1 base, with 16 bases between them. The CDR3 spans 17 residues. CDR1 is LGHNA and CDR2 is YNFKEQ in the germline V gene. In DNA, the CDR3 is TGTGCCAGCAGCCAAGTCACCTTCCCCGCAGAGAACACTGAAGCTTTCTTT. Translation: CASSQVTFPAENTEAFF.

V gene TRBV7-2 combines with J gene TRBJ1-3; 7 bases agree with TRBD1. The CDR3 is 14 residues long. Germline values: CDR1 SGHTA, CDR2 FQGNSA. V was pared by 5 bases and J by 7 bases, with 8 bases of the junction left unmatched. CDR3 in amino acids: CASSQDRTSNTIYF. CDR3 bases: TGTGCCAGCAGCCAGGACAGGACCTCGAACACCATATATTTT. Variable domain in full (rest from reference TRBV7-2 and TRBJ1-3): GAGVSQSPSNKVTEKGKDVELRCDPISGHTALYWYRQSLGQGLEFLIYFQGNSAPDKSGLPSDRFSAERTGGSVSTLTIQRTQQEDSAVYLCASSQDRTSNTIYFGEGSWLTVV.

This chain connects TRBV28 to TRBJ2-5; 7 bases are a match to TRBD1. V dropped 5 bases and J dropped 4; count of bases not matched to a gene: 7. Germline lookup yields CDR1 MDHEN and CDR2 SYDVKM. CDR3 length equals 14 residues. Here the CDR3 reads CASSPYRGSETQYF. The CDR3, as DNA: TGTGCCAGCAGTCCGTACAGGGGTTCAGAGACCCAGTACTTC.

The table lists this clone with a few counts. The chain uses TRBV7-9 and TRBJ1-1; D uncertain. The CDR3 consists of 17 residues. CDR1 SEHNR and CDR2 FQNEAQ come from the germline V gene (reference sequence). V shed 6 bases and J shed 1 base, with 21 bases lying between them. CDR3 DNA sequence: TGTGCCAGCAGTTCTCGATATCAAGACATCAAGAACACTGAAGCTTTCTTT. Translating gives CASSSRYQDIKNTEAFF.

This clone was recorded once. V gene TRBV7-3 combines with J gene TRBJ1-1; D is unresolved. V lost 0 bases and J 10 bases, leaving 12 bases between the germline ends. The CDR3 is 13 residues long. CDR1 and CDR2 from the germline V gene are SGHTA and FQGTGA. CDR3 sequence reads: CASSLTATSRAFF. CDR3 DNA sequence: TGTGCCAGCAGCTTAACCGCGACGTCACGAGCTTTCTTT.

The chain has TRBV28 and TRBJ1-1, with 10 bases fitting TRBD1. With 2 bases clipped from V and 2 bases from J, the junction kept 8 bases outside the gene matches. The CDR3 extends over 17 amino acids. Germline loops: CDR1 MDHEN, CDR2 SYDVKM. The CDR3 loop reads CASSLRRQGAYNTEAFF. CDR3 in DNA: TGTGCCAGCAGTTTAAGGCGACAGGGGGCTTATAACACTGAAGCTTTCTTT.

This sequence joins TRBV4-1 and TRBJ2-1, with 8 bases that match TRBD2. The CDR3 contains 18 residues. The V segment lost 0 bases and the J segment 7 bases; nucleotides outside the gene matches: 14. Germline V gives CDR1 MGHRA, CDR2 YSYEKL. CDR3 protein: CASSQEAPRAGGGNEQFF. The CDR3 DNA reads TGCGCCAGCAGCCAAGAGGCCCCCAGGGCGGGGGGTGGTAATGAGCAGTTCTTC.

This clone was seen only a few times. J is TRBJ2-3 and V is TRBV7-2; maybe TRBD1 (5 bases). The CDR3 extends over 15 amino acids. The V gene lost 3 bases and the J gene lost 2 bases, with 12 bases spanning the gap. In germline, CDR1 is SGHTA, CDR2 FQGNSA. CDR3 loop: CASSFDRMYTDTQYF. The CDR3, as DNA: TGTGCCAGCAGCTTCGACAGAATGTACACAGATACGCAGTATTTT.

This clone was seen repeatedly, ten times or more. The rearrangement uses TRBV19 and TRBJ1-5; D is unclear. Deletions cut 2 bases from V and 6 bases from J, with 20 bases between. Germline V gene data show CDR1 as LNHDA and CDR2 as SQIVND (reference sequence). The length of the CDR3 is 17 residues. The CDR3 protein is CASSITAWAAEFQPQHF. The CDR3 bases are TGTGCCAGTAGTATAACTGCTTGGGCAGCCGAATTTCAGCCCCAGCATTTT.

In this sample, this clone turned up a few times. The CDR3 nucleotides read TGTGCCATGTCCGGGACAGGATACAATGAGCAGTTCTTC. Residues: CAMSGTGYNEQFF. The chain joins TRBV10-3 to TRBJ2-1; 8 nucleotides line up with TRBD1. Trimming removed 9 bases from V and 4 bases from J; junction bases left unmatched: 5. This CDR3 contains 13 residues. CDR1 ENHRY and CDR2 SYGVKD come from the germline V gene.

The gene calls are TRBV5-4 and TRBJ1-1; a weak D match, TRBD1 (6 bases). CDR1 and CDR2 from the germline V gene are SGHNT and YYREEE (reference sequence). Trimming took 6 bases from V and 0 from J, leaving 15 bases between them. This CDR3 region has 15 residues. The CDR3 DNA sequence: TGTGCCAGCATCCAAGGGGGAAAGATGAACACTGAAGCTTTCTTT. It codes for CASIQGGKMNTEAFF.